Below, one TCR beta chain is given with its context. Its specificity is not known. The data originate from a study of vaccination and CD4 T cells after COVID-19. Overall study context: The post-COVID samples were taken a median approximately 14 weeks after diagnosis, anywhere from 35 to 161. Broader study findings: Spike mono-reactive status applied to 304 of 307 vaccine-specific clones in convalescent patients.

The treatment denotes: approximately nine-day PBMC culture with coronavirus spike peptide pools or control peptides (ViraFEST assay). Culture conditions combined around 2 million PBMCs per well with 10 IU/ml IL-2 and roughly 9.1 ug/ml peptide pools. Days 3 and 7 were when half the medium was replaced with fresh IL-2 medium. At the Johns Hopkins FTIC core, DNA taken from cultured CD4+ T cells was sequenced by way of the Oncomine TCR Beta short-read assay. MiXCR, run by TCRdb on the PCR reads, gives a single entry per CDR3 protein. The table includes about 7,300 distinct CDR3 sequences, around 66% detected once. The source was cultured CD4+ T cells from blood, collected after SARS-CoV-2 vaccination. This clonotype was obtained from a human donor with COVID-19.

The CDR3 is CASSKPGTYTDTQYF. CDR3 nucleotides: TGTGCCAGCAGCAAGCCCGGGACGTACACAGATACGCAGTATTTT. This chain connects TRBV5-4 to TRBJ2-3; D assignment may be TRBD1 or TRBD2 (5 bases each). This CDR3 contains 15 residues. V was pared by 4 bases and J by 2 bases, with 14 bases between. The germline V gene has CDR1 SGHNT and CDR2 YYREEE (reference sequence).